This T cell receptor beta chain was identified in a study of blood T cells in healthy people across ages. Study-wide findings and caveats: While age rose, TCR beta diversity per million T cells dropped in a roughly linear way. There was no known CMV status for donors, so expanded clonotype changes were possibly confounded. Unsorted PBMC input precluded a conclusive naive versus antigen-experienced comparison.

The use of a sample-barcoded 5' primer and a J-beta primer mix characterized a second PCR of roughly 6 to 11 cycles. TCRdb re-derived calls from the 5' RACE reads in MiXCR, one entry per CDR3 protein. The table lists roughly 410,000 distinct CDR3 sequences, roughly half of them singletons, with under 65% in the top ten. This clonotype showed up just a few times. Its antigen is currently unknown. The J segment lost 0 bases and the V segment lost 4 bases, leaving 10 bases of the junction unmatched. Germline CDR1 and CDR2: SGHRS and YFSETQ. This CDR3 is 18 amino acids long. This chain joins TRBV5-1 and TRBJ2-6, with 7 bases matching TRBD2. The clonotype originates from a man in his sixties in good health. Sequenced: blood. The CDR3 bases are TGCGCCAGCAGCCCGGTTTGGGGGAGGGGCTCTGGGGCCAACGTCCTGACTTTC. This encodes CASSPVWGRGSGANVLTF.